Below, one T cell receptor (beta chain) is given with its context. This sample stems from a study of blood T cell repertoires in COVID-19. In the original analysis: Estimates of nucleated cell counts were drawn from the amplification of reference gene primers. TCRdb's table, derived via immunoSEQ multiplex PCR, lists solely in-frame clones and lacks some. V and J calls and clone size are as listed in that table; D and trimming were resolved from the DNA. The sample holds about 83,000 clones, roughly nine tenths seen once. Trimming stripped 2 bases from V and 0 bases from J, with 13 bases between. The CDR3 has 15 residues. The germline V gene has CDR1 GTSNPN and CDR2 SVGIG (reference sequence).

This rearrangement joins TRBV30 to TRBJ1-1; D might be TRBD1 (5 bases). Material: peripheral blood. This clonotype was obtained from a woman aged 45-59 years with active or convalescent COVID-19. The CDR3, as DNA: TGTGCCTGGAGTCTGTCAGGGCAAATGAACACTGAAGCTTTCTTT. Protein sequence: CAWSLSGQMNTEAFF.